What follows describes a single T cell receptor beta chain. The data derive from a study of CD8+CD57+ T cells in acquired aplastic anemia. At the level of the study: Yields of DNA that came from sorted CD4+ and CD8+ cells averaged about 3 ug.

Whoever was chosen for sequencing had shown CD8+CD57+ cell expansion by flow cytometry. Blood came from patients not yet given any therapy. Template material for TCR beta VDJ and CDR3 profiling consisted of genomic DNA. TCRdb reprocessed the reads with MiXCR, giving one entry per CDR3 protein. The table includes about 150,000 distinct CDR3 sequences, roughly 49% detected once. The CDR3 contains 15 residues. Germline V gene lookup returns CDR1 SGHVS and CDR2 FNYEAQ. V gave up 5 bases and J gave up 2 bases; unmatched junction bases: 9. This TCR was sampled from a human donor with aplastic anemia. Source material: sorted CD4+, CD8+, or CD8+CD57+ T cells (not recorded which) from PBMCs. The V gene is TRBV7-6, the J gene TRBJ2-7, with 7 bases fitting TRBD2. In DNA form, the CDR3 reads TGTGCCAGCAGCGCCACTAGCGACACTGCCTACGAGCAGTACTTC. It is translated as CASSATSDTAYEQYF.